Each of the 7 T cell receptor beta chains below was sequenced from the same sample in a study of cytomegalovirus exposure and HLA in healthy donors. PCR primers comprised 60 Vbeta and 13 Jbeta primers. Clones were read by immunoSEQ multiplex PCR, and TCRdb kept only the in-frame ones, dropping some. The data hold about 200,000 clones, with approximately 86% observed a single time. The specimen sequenced was PBMCs. These receptors all come from a woman between 18 and 29 years old in good health and CMV-seronegative.

This clone has just a few counts. The V gene is TRBV19, the J gene TRBJ1-1; no firm D call. Germline V lookup: CDR1 LNHDA, CDR2 SQIVND (reference sequence). CDR3 length equals 12 residues. V lost 3 bases, J lost 1 base, and 3 bases lay in between. The CDR3 DNA reads as TGTGCCAGTAGTATCGGGAACACTGAAGCTTTCTTT. Protein product: CASSIGNTEAFF.

The genes are TRBV5-6 and TRBJ2-5; D might be TRBD1 (5 bases). The germline V gene encodes CDR1 SGHDT and CDR2 YYEEEE. V was pared by 5 bases and J by 2 bases, with 13 bases between. The CDR3 sequence is 14 residues long. CDR3 bases: TGTGCCAGCAGGGCAGGGCAATATCAAGAGACCCAGTACTTC. Translating it yields CASRAGQYQETQYF.

V usage is TRBV28 and J usage is TRBJ2-7; possibly TRBD1 for D (6 bases). V dropped 2 bases and J dropped 6 bases, with 20 bases sitting between them. This CDR3 comprises 16 residues. The germline gives CDR1 MDHEN, CDR2 SYDVKM. The CDR3 here is CASSLLSQGSTPEQYF. CDR3 bases: TGTGCCAGCAGTTTACTTTCACAGGGTTCTACCCCCGAGCAGTACTTC.

The J gene is TRBJ1-1, the V gene TRBV7-9, with 8 bases identical to TRBD1. The CDR3 spans 16 residues. From germline, CDR1 is SEHNR and CDR2 FQNEAQ (reference sequence). V lost 5 bases and J lost 1; bases outside the gene matches: 9. The CDR3 here is CASSVQGEGKNTEAFF. DNA for the CDR3: TGTGCCAGCAGCGTACAGGGGGAGGGCAAGAACACTGAAGCTTTCTTT.

The chain has TRBV29-1 and TRBJ2-5, with 11 bases fitting TRBD2. The CDR3 runs 14 residues. J lost 5 bases, V lost 5 bases, and 7 bases had no gene match. The germline V gene has CDR1 SQVTM and CDR2 ANQGSEA. The CDR3 loop reads CSVSTSGVGETQYF. Written as DNA, the CDR3 is TGCAGCGTTTCGACTAGCGGGGTCGGGGAGACCCAGTACTTC.

The V and J genes are TRBV5-1 and TRBJ1-1; D is unresolved. Trimming removed 3 bases from V and 1 base from J, with 16 bases in between. Germline V CDR1 and CDR2: SGHRS, YFSETQ. The CDR3 has 16 residues. CDR3 sequence reads: CASSSYYRRKNTEAFF. The CDR3 nucleotides read TGCGCCAGCAGCTCGTACTATCGGCGGAAGAACACTGAAGCTTTCTTT.

The chain recombines TRBV6-6 with TRBJ1-3, with a tentative D call TRBD1 (6 bases). The CDR3 runs 15 residues. Trimming took 5 bases from V and 3 from J, leaving 14 bases between them. Germline V lookup: CDR1 MNHNY, CDR2 SVGAGI (reference sequence). CDR3 loop: CASSPGRGNGNTIYF. DNA for the CDR3: TGTGCCAGCAGTCCCGGGAGGGGGAATGGAAACACCATATATTTT.